This TCR beta chain appears in the sequencing data of a study of sequential checkpoint blockade in melanoma. Study-level background: Randomization was 1:1 between first-line nivolumab→ipilimumab and ipilimumab→nivolumab. Each arm's sequence ended with maintenance nivolumab.

As for treatment: randomized to nivolumab then ipilimumab (arm A) or the reverse (arm B). No patient had prior DNA-damaging chemotherapy. PBMC sorting kept live CD3+CD8+ cells without CD19 or CD56. Sequenced by immunoSEQ multiplex PCR; TCRdb stores in-frame clones only, minus some. The sample yields approximately 29,000 clones, approximately 86% seen once. Germline V gives CDR1 LNHDA, CDR2 SQIVND (reference sequence). This CDR3 spans 14 amino acids. The trim removed 1 base at V and 3 bases at J, leaving 2 bases unmatched. This clone was seen only once. The chain employs TRBV19 and TRBJ1-2; TRBD1 agrees at 7 bases. The clonotype comes from a human donor with melanoma. The input for sequencing was CD8+ T cells sorted from blood (inferred from file names), taken from a patient given nivolumab and ipilimumab in sequence. In nucleotides, the CDR3 is TGTGCCAGTAGTATAGTCGGACAGGACTATGGCTACACCTTC. This gives the protein CASSIVGQDYGYTF.